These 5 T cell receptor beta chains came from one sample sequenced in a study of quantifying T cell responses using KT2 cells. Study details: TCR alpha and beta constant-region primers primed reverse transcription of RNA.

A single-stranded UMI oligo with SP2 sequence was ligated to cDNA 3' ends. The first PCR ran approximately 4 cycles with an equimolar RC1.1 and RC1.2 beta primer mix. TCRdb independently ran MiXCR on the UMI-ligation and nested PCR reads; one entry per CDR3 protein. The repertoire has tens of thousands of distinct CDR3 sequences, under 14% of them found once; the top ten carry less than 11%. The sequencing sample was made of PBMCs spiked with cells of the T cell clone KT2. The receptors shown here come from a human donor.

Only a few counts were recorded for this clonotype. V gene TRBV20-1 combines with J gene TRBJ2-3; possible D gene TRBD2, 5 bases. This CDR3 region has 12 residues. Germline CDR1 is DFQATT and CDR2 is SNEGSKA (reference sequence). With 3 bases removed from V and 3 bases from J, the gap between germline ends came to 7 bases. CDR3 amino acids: CSASWETDTQYF. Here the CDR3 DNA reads TGCAGTGCTAGCTGGGAGACAGATACGCAGTATTTT.

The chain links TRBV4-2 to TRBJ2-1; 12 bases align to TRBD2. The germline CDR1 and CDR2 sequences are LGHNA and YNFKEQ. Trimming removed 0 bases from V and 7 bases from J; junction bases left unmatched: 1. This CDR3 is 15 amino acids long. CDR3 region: CASSQETSGGNEQFF. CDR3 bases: TGTGCCAGCAGCCAAGAAACTAGCGGGGGGAATGAGCAGTTCTTC.

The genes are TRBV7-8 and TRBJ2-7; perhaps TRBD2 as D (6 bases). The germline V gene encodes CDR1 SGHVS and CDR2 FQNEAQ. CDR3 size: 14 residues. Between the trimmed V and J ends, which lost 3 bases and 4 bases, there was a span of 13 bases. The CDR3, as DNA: TGTGCCAGCAGCTTGGAAAGGGGAGGATACGAGCAGTACTTC. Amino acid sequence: CASSLERGGYEQYF.

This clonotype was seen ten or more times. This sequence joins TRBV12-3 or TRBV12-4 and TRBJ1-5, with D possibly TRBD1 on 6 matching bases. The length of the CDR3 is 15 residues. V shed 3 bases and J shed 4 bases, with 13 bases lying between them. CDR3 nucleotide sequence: TGTGCCAGCAGTTTCGGGACAAGGGGGAATCAGCCCCAGCATTTT. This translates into CASSFGTRGNQPQHF.

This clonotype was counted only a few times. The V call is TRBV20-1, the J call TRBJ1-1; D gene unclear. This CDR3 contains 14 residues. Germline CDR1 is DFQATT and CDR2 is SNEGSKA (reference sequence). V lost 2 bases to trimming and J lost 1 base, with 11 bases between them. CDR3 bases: TGCAGTGCTAGATTCCGTCCTGGGAACACTGAAGCTTTCTTT. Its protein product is CSARFRPGNTEAFF.